This T cell receptor beta chain was retrieved from a study of blood T cell repertoires in COVID-19. Study background: Sources were T cells, B-cell-depleted T cells, or PBMCs; the material itself was cDNA or gDNA.

Among Cohort 3 donors, those recovered had two negative PCRs, clearance, or symptom resolution. Clones were sequenced by immunoSEQ multiplex PCR, and TCRdb holds only the in-frame ones, with some missing. The table lists around 250,000 clones, about 87% of them singletons, with roughly 1.7% in the top ten. The receptor was derived from a woman between 45 and 60 years old who had recovered from COVID-19. The sample was PBMCs or T cells enriched from blood (not recorded which).

The chain's CDR3 is CSVKTSGTHEQFF. The CDR3 DNA is TGCAGCGTTAAGACTAGCGGGACCCATGAGCAGTTCTTC. V is TRBV29-1 and J is TRBJ2-1; TRBD2 matches at 11 bases. This CDR3 is built from 13 residues. After removal of 5 bases from V and 8 bases from J, the junction contained 5 bases not matched to a gene. Germline values: CDR1 SQVTM, CDR2 ANQGSEA.